This T cell receptor (beta chain) derives from a study of T cell responses to AZD1222 COVID-19 vaccine. Turning to the study itself: Recipients boosted at about 4 weeks or about 12 weeks are pooled. Study-wide results and caveats: Just a handful of people given AZD1222 tested seropositive at baseline.

The assay was immunoSEQ multiplex PCR, and TCRdb's table has in-frame clones only and misses some. The table records approximately 170,000 clones, around 91% of them present only once. As concerns this clone: The antigen is not known.

Trimming removed 2 bases from V and 3 bases from J, with 21 bases in between. This CDR3 region has 18 residues. Per the germline V gene, CDR1 is SGDLS and CDR2 is YYNGEE. This TCR was sampled from an adult in good health. The chain has TRBV9 and TRBJ1-5; D gene unclear. This sample comprised peripheral blood, obtained on day 0 of AZD1222 vaccination. This chain's CDR3 is CASSVGPSGTEINQPQHF. The CDR3 DNA follows: TGTGCCAGCAGCGTGGGTCCATCCGGTACGGAAATCAATCAGCCCCAGCATTTT.